This note documents a single T cell receptor beta chain sequence. Its antigen is unidentified. The entry originates in a study of cytomegalovirus exposure and HLA in healthy donors. About the research overall: Among the approximately 430 donors who were genotyped, about 80% fell in the genetic ancestry cluster that is associated with self-reported Caucasian donors.

Study results and limitations: Later analysis reportedly placed an Asian-associated ancestry cluster below the roughly 670-donor mean in N-insertions.

It was with 60 Vbeta and 13 Jbeta primers that the PCR ran. Generated by immunoSEQ multiplex PCR, the TCRdb table keeps only in-frame clones and is missing some. The repertoire consists of approximately 170,000 clones, with approximately 84% occurring once and the leading ten covering about 1.5%. Germline V gene lookup returns CDR1 SQVTM and CDR2 ANQGSEA. The CDR3 is 15 amino acids. Trimming took 3 bases from V and 7 from J, leaving 21 bases between them. Sample: PBMCs. The TCR comes from a man aged 50 to 60 in good health and CMV-seropositive. The chain recombines TRBV29-1 with TRBJ1-2, with D possibly matching TRBD1 (5 bases). Here the CDR3 reads CSVELVDSQGRGYTF. CDR3 DNA: TGCAGCGTTGAGCTAGTCGACAGCCAAGGTCGTGGCTACACCTTC. Full variable domain (rest looked up from reference TRBV29-1 and TRBJ1-2): SAVISQKPSRDICQRGTSLTIQCQVDSQVTMMFWYRQQPGQSLTLIATANQGSEATYESGFVIDKFPISRPNLTFSTLTVSNMSPEDSSIYLCSVELVDSQGRGYTFGSGTRLTVV.